Reported below is one T cell receptor beta chain. Its antigen is not known. The data stem from a study of T cells after yellow fever vaccination. This CDR3 region has 17 residues. V shed 1 base and J shed 8 bases, with 20 bases lying between them. CDR1 and CDR2 (germline): SGHTA, FQGNSA. General study points: Once the booster was given, most primary-vaccination clones reappeared, at approximately 97% for CD4 and over 70% for CD8.

UMIs were added to TCR cDNA along with a universal primer site when it was made by 5'RACE template switching. In TCRdb, the 5' RACE reads were re-called with MiXCR into one record per CDR3 protein. Found here are 120,000 or so distinct CDR3 sequences, about 16% of them singletons; the top ten hold roughly 43%. The source is a man between 18 and 35 years old who received the YFV17D yellow fever vaccine. The chain employs TRBV7-2 and TRBJ1-4, with a tentative D call TRBD1 (5 bases). This specimen consisted of CD8+ T cells sorted from PBMCs, obtained 5 days after the yellow fever booster vaccination. The CDR3 protein is CASSLEGRVGPVEKLFF. DNA for the CDR3: TGTGCCAGCAGCTTAGAAGGCAGGGTGGGGCCGGTGGAAAAACTGTTTTTT. Filled out from reference TRBV7-2 and TRBJ1-4, the complete variable domain reads GAGVSQSPSNKVTEKGKDVELRCDPISGHTALYWYRQSLGQGLEFLIYFQGNSAPDKSGLPSDRFSAERTGGSVSTLTIQRTQQEDSAVYLCASSLEGRVGPVEKLFFGSGTQLSVL.